This T cell receptor beta chain is from a study of cytomegalovirus exposure and HLA in healthy donors. The table came from immunoSEQ multiplex PCR; TCRdb's copy has only in-frame clones and leaves some out. The top ten hold 3.5% to 5% of the sample, which has 120,000 to 150,000 clones, 87% seen once. The ends were cut back, 5 bases at V and 3 bases at J, with 10 bases in the middle. The germline CDR1 and CDR2 sequences are SEHNR and FQNEAQ (reference sequence). CDR3 length: 13 residues. General study points: In vitro work confirmed that a few CMV-associated chains recognize CMV antigens.

A note on this clone: The target antigen is unknown.

The sample consisted of PBMCs. The V gene is TRBV7-9, the J gene TRBJ1-1, with unresolved D. The receptor was derived from a man between 18 and 29 years old in good health and CMV-seropositive. For the CDR3, the DNA is TGTGCCAGCAGCCCCCGCCCAGACACTGAAGCTTTCTTT. Translating gives CASSPRPDTEAFF.